This T cell receptor (beta chain) emerged from a study of OX40 agonist ivuxolimab in advanced cancers. The overall study: At about 82% male, the cohort had a mean age of 60 years, ranging from roughly 20 to 80. Study-level findings and limits: Also present in some nonresponders was a low level of normalized T-cell clonal expansion.

Worth noting for this clone: Antigen unknown.

Excluded were patients having autoimmune disease history or systemic immunosuppression. The ends lost 4 bases at V and 2 bases at J; junction bases unmatched: 9. Per the germline V gene, CDR1 is SGHTA and CDR2 is FQGNSA. The CDR3 spans 17 residues. Profiled with immunoSEQ multiplex PCR; TCRdb holds only in-frame clones, not every one. Here the sample spans around 90,000 clones, more than 75% being singletons. The TCR sequence derives from an adult with an advanced solid tumor such as melanoma, head and neck, liver or kidney cancer. V usage is TRBV7-2 and J usage is TRBJ2-7; TRBD2 agrees at 12 bases. The sequencing used CD4+ or CD8+ T cells sorted from blood, collected in a trial of the OX40 agonist ivuxolimab. The CDR3 bases are TGTGCCAGCAGCTCAAACGGACTAGCGGGAACTCCCTACGAGCAGTACTTC. Translation gives CASSSNGLAGTPYEQYF.